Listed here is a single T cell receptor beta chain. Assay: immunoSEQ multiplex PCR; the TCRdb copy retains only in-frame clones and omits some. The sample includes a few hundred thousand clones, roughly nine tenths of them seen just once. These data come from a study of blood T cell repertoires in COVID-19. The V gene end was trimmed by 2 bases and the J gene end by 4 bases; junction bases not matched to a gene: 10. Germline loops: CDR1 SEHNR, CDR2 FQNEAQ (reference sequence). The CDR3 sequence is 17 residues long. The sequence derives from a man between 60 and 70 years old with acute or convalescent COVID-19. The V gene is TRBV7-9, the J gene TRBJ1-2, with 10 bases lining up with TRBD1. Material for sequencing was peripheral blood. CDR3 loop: CASSLRGRQGASYGYTF. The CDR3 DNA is TGTGCCAGCAGCTTAAGAGGAAGACAGGGGGCAAGCTATGGCTACACCTTC. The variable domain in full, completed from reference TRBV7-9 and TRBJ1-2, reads DTGVSQNPRHKITKRGQNVTFRCDPISEHNRLYWYRQTLGQGPEFLTYFQNEAQLEKSRLLSDRFSAERPKGSFSTLEIQRTEQGDSAMYLCASSLRGRQGASYGYTFGSGTRLTVV.